The clone carrying this TCR beta chain appeared a few times. Its antigen remains unidentified. This entry is derived from a study of post-analysis software for immune sequencing data. The CDR3 extends over 17 amino acids. Germline CDR1 reads MGHRA; CDR2 reads YSYEKL. V lost 1 base, J lost 3 bases, and 11 bases stayed unmatched. Overall study findings and caveats: There were five TRBV segments more frequent in patients than controls, and TRBV5-6, TRBV5-1 and TRBV20-1 were among them.

The TCR beta cDNA libraries carried unique molecular identifiers. There were roughly 0.95 to 10 million T cells, and roughly 0.5 million cDNA molecules came from them. Using its own MiXCR run on the PCR reads, TCRdb lists one record per CDR3 protein. The top ten clones hold under 9% of a sample with about 430,000 distinct CDR3 sequences, roughly 38% of them seen once. Sequencing used blood. This receptor was obtained from a girl aged 2-15 years with multiple sclerosis. This chain uses TRBV4-1 with TRBJ2-7, with 8 bases aligning to TRBD2. The CDR3 region is CASSQGIDSGTIYEQYF. The CDR3 DNA is TGCGCCAGCAGCCAAGGTATCGATAGCGGGACCATCTACGAGCAGTACTTC.